The clone carrying this TCR beta chain has only a few counts. Its antigen is still unknown. Germline CDR1 reads SGHTA; CDR2 reads FQGNSA. The CDR3 totals 13 residues. Germline trimming cut 6 bases from V and 8 bases from J; bases unmatched to any gene: 6. A process of 5'RACE template switching, which added a universal primer site and UMIs, was used to make TCR cDNA. TCRdb reprocessed the 5' RACE reads with MiXCR, giving one entry per CDR3 protein. The data contain around 350,000 distinct CDR3 sequences, more than 5.5% of them singletons. This record belongs to a study of T cells after yellow fever vaccination. Study findings and constraints: Weaker in magnitude, the secondary response showed a faster peak on day 5 versus 15.

The source was PBMCs, collected 5 days after the yellow fever booster vaccination. The TCR sequence derives from a young man who received the YFV17D yellow fever vaccine. The chain has TRBV7-2 and TRBJ2-4, with 8 bases that match TRBD2. CDR3 region: CASREAGVDIQYF. DNA of the CDR3: TGTGCCAGCAGGGAAGCGGGAGTAGACATTCAGTACTTC.